A single sample is the source of the 12 T cell receptor beta chains below, sequenced in a study of a mutant IDH1 vaccine in newly diagnosed glioma. These receptors have no identified antigens. Data came from immunoSEQ multiplex PCR; TCRdb stores just in-frame clones and leaves some out. The table has approximately 56,000 clones, about 61% seen once. Time point denoted: week 47, end of study. In every dose of vaccine, 300 ug of mutant IDH1 20-mer peptide was given alongside topical imiquimod. Here the sequenced sample was peripheral blood mononuclear cells (PBMCs), taken from a glioma patient whose treatment included an IDH1 peptide vaccine. Receptor source: a middle-aged man with glioma. Some clones in this sample may be carry-over from other donors' samples.

This clone came up once. V usage is TRBV29-1 and J usage is TRBJ2-7; the D gene is possibly TRBD2 (7 bases). The V gene's germline CDR1 is SQVTM and CDR2 ANQGSEA. V lost 4 bases to trimming and J lost 7 bases, with 14 bases between them. The CDR3 contains 12 residues. The CDR3 region is CSVAAGAREQYF. CDR3 coding DNA: TGCAGCGTTGCTGCGGGGGCGCGGGAGCAGTACTTC.

The V and J genes are TRBV2 and TRBJ1-4; tentative D call: TRBD1 (5 bases). CDR3 length: 14 amino acids. Trimming removed 3 bases from V and 8 bases from J, with 13 bases in between. Germline CDR1 is SNHLY and CDR2 is FYNNEI. CDR3 bases: TGTGCCAGCAGTGACCGGCAGGGAGGGGAAAAACTGTTTTTT. Translated, it gives CASSDRQGGEKLFF.

The chain is built from TRBV6-1 and TRBJ1-1; TRBD1 agrees at 7 bases. The CDR3 is made up of 14 amino acids. The germline gives CDR1 MNHNS, CDR2 SASEGT. V lost 7 bases, J lost 2 bases, and 7 bases stayed unmatched. The CDR3 nucleotides are TGTGCCAGCATTACGGGACAGATTAACACTGAAGCTTTCTTT. It translates to CASITGQINTEAFF.

J is TRBJ1-6 and V is TRBV5-1, with a possible D match to TRBD1 (5 bases). There are 16 residues in the CDR3. V was cut by 1 base and J by 10 bases, with 18 bases left in between. Germline V gives CDR1 SGHRS, CDR2 YFSETQ. CDR3 bases: TGCGCCAGCAGCTTGCAAGGGGAGGATGTAAGGTCACCCCTCCACTTT. This translates into CASSLQGEDVRSPLHF.

The chain is built from TRBV6-5 and TRBJ1-2, with 7 bases identical to TRBD1. The CDR3 runs 13 residues. The ends lost 2 bases at V and 6 bases at J; junction bases unmatched: 3. Germline CDR1 MNHEY, CDR2 SVGAGI. CDR3 DNA: TGTGCCAGCAGTTACCTGGGACAGCATGGCTACACCTTC. Its translation is CASSYLGQHGYTF.

V and J are TRBV6-6 and TRBJ1-1, with D perhaps matching TRBD1 (5 bases). The CDR3 extends over 13 amino acids. The V and J ends lost 5 bases and 1 base respectively, with 8 bases between them. Germline CDR1 is MNHNY and CDR2 is SVGAGI (reference sequence). The CDR3 DNA sequence: TGTGCCAGCAGTACCGACAGGAACACTGAAGCTTTCTTT. This encodes CASSTDRNTEAFF.

This rearrangement joins TRBV10-3 to TRBJ1-1; D is possibly TRBD1 (5 bases). The V end was cut by 6 bases, the J end by 0 bases, with 14 bases between. Germline loops: CDR1 ENHRY, CDR2 SYGVKD. The CDR3 length is 15 residues. CDR3 residues: CAISATTDLNTEAFF. CDR3 nucleotide sequence: TGTGCCATCAGCGCGACGACAGATTTGAACACTGAAGCTTTCTTT.

V gene TRBV4-2 combines with J gene TRBJ2-7, with 9 bases identical to TRBD1. The CDR3 loop spans 16 amino acids. Germline V CDR1 and CDR2: LGHNA, YNFKEQ. The ends lost 4 bases at V and 0 bases at J; junction bases unmatched: 7. The CDR3, as DNA: TGTGCCAGCAGCCGAGGGACAGGGACGGGCTCCTACGAGCAGTACTTC. It yields the protein CASSRGTGTGSYEQYF.

The V and J genes are TRBV4-2 and TRBJ2-7; 7 bases agree with TRBD1. CDR3 length: 17 residues. Trimming took 0 bases from V and 4 from J; bases not matched to a gene: 12. The V gene's germline CDR1 is LGHNA and CDR2 YNFKEQ. Here the CDR3 DNA reads TGTGCCAGCAGCCAAGATGATCCGACAGGGCTCCCATACGAGCAGTACTTC. Translated, it gives CASSQDDPTGLPYEQYF.

This sequence joins TRBV6-4 and TRBJ1-5; TRBD1 aligns across 7 bases. The length of the CDR3 is 16 residues. V lost 4 bases to trimming and J lost 1 base; unmatched junction nucleotides: 7. CDR1 and CDR2 from the germline V gene are MRHNA and SNTAGT. The CDR3 sequence: CASSADRALSNQPQHF. CDR3 DNA sequence: TGTGCCAGCAGTGCAGACAGGGCCTTAAGCAATCAGCCCCAGCATTTT.

The chain has TRBV18 and TRBJ2-5; a possible D gene is TRBD1 (6 bases). Trimming pared 2 bases from V and 4 bases from J, leaving 11 bases between. CDR1 is KGHSH, CDR2 LQKENI, per germline. This CDR3 is built from 14 residues. The CDR3 nucleotides read TGTGCCAGCTCACCAAGTGTAGGGGGAGAGACCCAGTACTTC. Translated, it gives CASSPSVGGETQYF.

V and J are TRBV7-8 and TRBJ1-2, with D possibly TRBD1 on 5 matching bases. CDR1 and CDR2 from the germline V gene are SGHVS and FQNEAQ. The CDR3 is made up of 15 amino acids. V was cut by 2 bases and J by 4 bases, with 14 bases left in between. The chain's CDR3 is CASSLQSQGPYGYTF. CDR3 DNA: TGTGCCAGCAGCTTACAATCTCAGGGACCCTATGGCTACACCTTC.